This entry lists 8 T cell receptor beta chains sequenced from one sample in a study of cytomegalovirus exposure and HLA in healthy donors. In the PCR, 60 Vbeta and 13 Jbeta primers were used. Profiled with immunoSEQ multiplex PCR; TCRdb holds only in-frame clones, not every one. The sample comprises 180,000 or so clones, just over 75% of which are singletons, and more than 3.5% rests with the top ten. Sequencing used PBMCs. The receptor set was obtained from a woman aged 60-75 years in good health and CMV-seropositive.

The chain has TRBV1 and TRBJ1-4. TRBV1 is an annotated pseudogene. The CDR3 consists of 18 residues. CDR3 protein: CTSSQARGDRVVSEKLFF. CDR3 DNA sequence: TGCACCAGCAGCCAAGCCCGGGGGGATAGGGTGGTTAGCGAAAAACTGTTTTTT.

The rearrangement links TRBV10-1 to TRBJ1-6; 9 bases agree with TRBD1. J was trimmed by 10 bases and V by 2 bases; bases with no gene match: 12. The CDR3 runs to 17 residues. The germline CDR1 and CDR2 sequences are WNHNN and SYGVQD (reference sequence). The CDR3: CASSEGDRERGRSPLHF. DNA for the CDR3: TGCGCCAGCAGTGAGGGGGACAGGGAGCGCGGGCGATCACCCCTCCACTTT.

This clone was recorded a few times. The chain has TRBV29-1 and TRBJ1-1; a weak D match, TRBD1 (6 bases). The CDR3 runs to 12 residues. Germline V gene lookup returns CDR1 SQVTM and CDR2 ANQGSEA. Trimming removed 4 bases at V and 4 bases at J, with 10 bases between. The CDR3 nucleotides read TGCAGCGTTGGGGGGACAAGCACTGAAGCTTTCTTT. This translates into CSVGGTSTEAFF.

The rearrangement links TRBV18 to TRBJ2-3, with TRBD2 matching over 12 bases. The CDR3 length is 19 residues. Germline V gives CDR1 KGHSH, CDR2 LQKENI. The V segment lost 3 bases and the J segment 1 base; nucleotides outside the gene matches: 11. CDR3 coding DNA: TGTGCCAGCTCACCTTATCGGACTAGCGGGGCTACTGGCACAGATACGCAGTATTTT. Its protein is CASSPYRTSGATGTDTQYF.

V gene TRBV7-9 combines with J gene TRBJ2-7; 9 bases align to TRBD1. With 5 bases clipped from V and 7 bases from J, the junction kept 6 bases outside the gene matches. In germline, CDR1 is SEHNR, CDR2 FQNEAQ (reference sequence). The CDR3 contains 13 residues. This CDR3 reads CASSKTGGREQYF. Here the CDR3 DNA reads TGTGCCAGCAGCAAGACAGGGGGAAGGGAGCAGTACTTC.

The chain links TRBV9 to TRBJ2-2; D unresolved. Trimming cost V 0 bases and J 4 bases, with 10 bases left between them. Germline CDR1 and CDR2: SGDLS and YYNGEE. This CDR3 contains 15 residues. The CDR3 nucleotides read TGTGCCAGCAGCGTAGGATCGGAGCCCACCGGGGAGCTGTTTTTT. Its translation: CASSVGSEPTGELFF.

Points on this clone: The same CDR3 arises from other DNA sequences in this sample as well. This chain links TRBV29-1 with TRBJ2-1, with 8 nucleotides matching TRBD1. J gave up 4 bases and V 6 bases, and 5 bases lay outside the gene matches. This CDR3 contains 13 residues. The V gene's germline CDR1 is SQVTM and CDR2 ANQGSEA. CDR3 loop: CSVTGTGYNEQFF. CDR3 bases: TGCAGCGTGACCGGGACAGGTTACAATGAGCAGTTCTTC.

The table lists this clone with a few counts. This chain joins TRBV7-6 and TRBJ2-7; D call uncertain. This CDR3 has 12 residues. The V gene lost 5 bases and the J gene lost 3 bases, with 8 bases spanning the gap. Germline lookup yields CDR1 SGHVS and CDR2 FNYEAQ. In DNA form, the CDR3 reads TGTGCCAGCAGCGATGACATCTACGAGCAGTACTTC. Amino acid sequence: CASSDDIYEQYF.